One and the same sample provided the 27 T cell receptor beta chains below, sequenced in a study of cytomegalovirus exposure and HLA in healthy donors. PCR involved 60 Vbeta and 13 Jbeta primers. The assay was immunoSEQ multiplex PCR, and TCRdb's table has in-frame clones only and misses some. The sample holds 150,000 or so clones; about 70% are singletons and the top ten take 7.3%. Sequenced: PBMCs. These receptors originate from a male donor in good health and CMV-seronegative.

This clone was counted only a few times. The chain has TRBV9 and TRBJ2-1; TRBD1 aligns across 10 bases. The CDR3 extends over 12 amino acids. Germline-derived CDR1 and CDR2 are SGDLS and YYNGEE. Losses at the gene ends were 0 bases for V and 12 bases for J; bases not matched to a gene: 0. The CDR3 nucleotides read TGTGCCAGCAGCGTAGGGGACAGGGGGCAGTTCTTC. Translated, it gives CASSVGDRGQFF.

There are a few counts of this clone. This chain connects TRBV28 to TRBJ1-2; D not resolved. Trimming left V 4 bases short and J 5 bases short, with 11 bases between. Germline V gene data show CDR1 as MDHEN and CDR2 as SYDVKM. There are 13 residues in the CDR3. The CDR3 here is CASSSPLTYGYTF. The CDR3 DNA reads TGTGCCAGCAGTTCCCCTTTGACATATGGCTACACCTTC.

The V and J genes are TRBV19 and TRBJ2-7; 8 bases are a match to TRBD2. The CDR3 loop spans 17 amino acids. Germline values: CDR1 LNHDA, CDR2 SQIVND (reference sequence). Trimming took 5 bases from V and 3 from J; bases not matched to a gene: 15. CDR3 residues: CASSSRIAGTRGYEQYF. The CDR3 DNA reads as TGTGCCAGTAGTTCCAGGATAGCGGGAACGAGAGGCTACGAGCAGTACTTC. The full variable domain, rest sourced from reference TRBV19 and TRBJ2-7, is DGGITQSPKYLFRKEGQNVTLSCEQNLNHDAMYWYRQDPGQGLRLIYYSQIVNDFQKGDIAEGYSVSREKKESFPLTVTSAQKNPTAFYLCASSSRIAGTRGYEQYFGPGTRLTVT.

The CDR3 protein is CASSLGLAGGYTQYF. CDR3 sequence (DNA): TGTGCCAGCAGCTTAGGGCTAGCGGGGGGCTATACGCAGTATTTT. This rearrangement joins TRBV11-2 to TRBJ2-3; 11 bases are shared with TRBD2. In germline, CDR1 is SGHAT, CDR2 FQNNGV. This CDR3 spans 15 amino acids. Trimming at V came to 1 base and at J to 7 bases, leaving 4 bases not matched to a gene.

This clone was picked up one time. This sequence joins TRBV15 and TRBJ2-1; 7 bases fit TRBD1. Germline V gene data show CDR1 as LNHNV and CDR2 as YYDKDF (reference sequence). The CDR3 has 16 residues. Unmatched junction bases numbered 5, after V lost 1 base and J lost 2 bases. The DNA for the CDR3 is TGTGCCACCAGCAGAGCTGGGACAGCCACCTACAATGAGCAGTTCTTC. Encoded protein: CATSRAGTATYNEQFF. Drawing the rest from reference TRBV15 and TRBJ2-1, the complete variable domain is DAMVIQNPRYQVTQFGKPVTLSCSQTLNHNVMYWYQQKSSQAPKLLFHYYDKDFNNEADTPDNFQSRRPNTSFCFLDIRSPGLGDTAMYLCATSRAGTATYNEQFFGPGTRLTVL.

The rearrangement joins TRBV6-5 to TRBJ1-1, with D perhaps matching TRBD1 (5 bases). Germline CDR1 is MNHEY and CDR2 is SVGAGI. Trimming took off 8 bases at V and 5 bases at J, with 15 bases between the two ends. The CDR3 spans 13 residues. CDR3 protein: CASQSGWMTEAFF. The DNA of the CDR3 is TGTGCCAGCCAGTCAGGGTGGATGACTGAAGCTTTCTTT.

The chain joins TRBV28 to TRBJ1-1; 7 positions agree with TRBD1. Germline CDR1 and CDR2: MDHEN and SYDVKM. The CDR3 totals 18 residues. V shed 5 bases and J 0 bases; nucleotides not matched to a gene: 15. The CDR3 coding sequence is TGTGCCAGCAGTCTCCCAGGGGGGACAGCGTCCATGAACACTGAAGCTTTCTTT. Protein sequence: CASSLPGGTASMNTEAFF.

This chain connects TRBV6-5 to TRBJ1-2; 7 bases match TRBD1. Germline values: CDR1 MNHEY, CDR2 SVGAGI. The ends lost 0 bases at V and 4 bases at J; junction bases unmatched: 8. The CDR3 has 16 amino acids. In nucleotides, the CDR3 is TGTGCCAGCAGTTACTCGACGGGCAGGGGGACCTATGGCTACACCTTC. It encodes CASSYSTGRGTYGYTF.

This clone was counted a few times. The rearrangement uses TRBV27 and TRBJ2-1; a weak D match, TRBD1 (7 bases). The germline V gene encodes CDR1 MNHEY and CDR2 SMNVEV (reference sequence). The CDR3 has 15 amino acids. V was shortened by 2 bases and J by 8 bases, with 16 bases between the two germline ends. As DNA, the CDR3 is TGTGCCAGCAGTTTAGTGGCTACCAGGGGGGATGAGCAGTTCTTC. It is translated as CASSLVATRGDEQFF.

The count of this clone is one. The chain links TRBV7-9 to TRBJ1-5; the D is unclear. CDR1 is SEHNR, CDR2 FQNEAQ, per germline (reference sequence). Between the trimmed V and J ends, which lost 5 bases and 5 bases, there was a span of 7 bases. The CDR3 loop spans 12 amino acids. In DNA form, the CDR3 reads TGTGCCAGCAGCATTGGGCATCAGCCCCAGCATTTT. Its protein is CASSIGHQPQHF.

This clone came up a few times. The V and J genes are TRBV6-5 and TRBJ1-2, with a weak D call TRBD1 (5 bases). The germline V and J ends were trimmed by 4 bases and 1 base, with 7 bases remaining between them. Germline assignment: CDR1 MNHEY and CDR2 SVGAGI. The CDR3 contains 13 residues. The CDR3 region has the DNA TGTGCCAGCAGTTTGGACAATAACTATGGCTACACCTTC. Encoded protein: CASSLDNNYGYTF.

The chain couples TRBV30 to TRBJ2-7; 8 nucleotides agree with TRBD1. V shed 5 bases, J shed 0 bases, and the junction held 6 bases outside the gene matches. Per the germline V gene, CDR1 is GTSNPN and CDR2 is SVGIG (reference sequence). The CDR3 runs 14 residues. The CDR3 bases are TGTGCCTGGGGAGGACAGGGCCTCTCCTACGAGCAGTACTTC. The encoded protein is CAWGGQGLSYEQYF.

V gene TRBV7-9 combines with J gene TRBJ1-5; TRBD1 agrees at 7 bases. The ends lost 1 base at V and 5 bases at J; junction bases unmatched: 14. Germline loops: CDR1 SEHNR, CDR2 FQNEAQ (reference sequence). This CDR3 is built from 18 residues. CDR3 sequence: CASSLGQGSFGLDQPQHF. CDR3 nucleotide sequence: TGTGCCAGCAGCTTAGGACAGGGTAGTTTCGGTTTAGATCAGCCCCAGCATTTT.

Concerning this clone itself: The junction does not match germline at one end; this may be a read error. The V gene is TRBV7-7, the J gene TRBJ2-1; 7 nucleotides line up with TRBD1. The germline CDR1 and CDR2 sequences are SSHAT and FNYEAQ (reference sequence). This CDR3 has 15 residues. Here the CDR3 reads CASSQGGASYNEQFF. The CDR3, as DNA: TGTGCTAGCAGCCAAGGGGGCGCATCCTACAATGAGCAGTTCTTC.

The gene calls are TRBV7-2 and TRBJ2-5, with 7 nucleotides matching TRBD1. Germline loops: CDR1 SGHTA, CDR2 FQGNSA. With V trimmed by 5 bases and J by 4 bases, 7 bases remained unmatched. This CDR3 region has 14 residues. As DNA, the CDR3 is TGTGCCAGCAGCCCGCGGACAGGAGGAGAGACCCAGTACTTC. Translated: CASSPRTGGETQYF.

This clone was found once. The chain combines TRBV16 with TRBJ2-5, with 9 bases that match TRBD2. Trimming at V came to 7 bases and at J to 5 bases, leaving 2 bases not matched to a gene. Germline CDR1 reads KGHSY; CDR2 reads FQNENV. This CDR3 has 12 amino acids. CDR3 sequence (DNA): TGTGCCAGCACAAGCGGGGGGGAGACCCAGTACTTC. Amino acids: CASTSGGETQYF.

The chain has TRBV6-5 and TRBJ2-1; TRBD1 might be the D (5 bases). There are 12 residues in the CDR3. Germline lookup yields CDR1 MNHEY and CDR2 SVGAGI. Trimming removed 2 bases at V and 7 bases at J, with 6 bases between. The CDR3 loop is CASSYGANEQFF. CDR3 in DNA: TGTGCCAGCAGTTACGGGGCGAATGAGCAGTTCTTC.

In this sample, this clone turned up a few times. The chain is built from TRBV18 and TRBJ2-3; 8 bases map to TRBD1. V shed 2 bases, J shed 5 bases, and the junction held 18 bases outside the gene matches. The CDR3 has 19 residues. The germline CDR1 and CDR2 sequences are KGHSH and LQKENI. CDR3 DNA: TGTGCCAGCTCACCAATCGGGCCAGGGGGCGCTTTTAGAAAAGATACGCAGTATTTT. Protein product: CASSPIGPGGAFRKDTQYF.

The rearrangement links TRBV9 to TRBJ1-6; D unclear. V lost 0 bases and J 2 bases, leaving 9 bases between the germline ends. Germline CDR1 SGDLS, CDR2 YYNGEE. This CDR3 region has 16 residues. The CDR3 DNA sequence: TGTGCCAGCAGCGTAGAGGCGGGTACCTATAATTCACCCCTCCACTTT. Amino acids: CASSVEAGTYNSPLHF.

The chain employs TRBV27 and TRBJ2-3; no firm D call. The CDR3 consists of 12 residues. Germline V gives CDR1 MNHEY, CDR2 SMNVEV (reference sequence). Trimming left V 7 bases short and J 1 base short, with 6 bases between. This CDR3 reads CASTSRTDTQYF. The CDR3 bases are TGTGCCAGCACCTCCCGCACAGATACGCAGTATTTT.

Here the CDR3 reads CSVEWTETQGQYF. In nucleotides, the CDR3 is TGCAGCGTTGAGTGGACAGAGACTCAGGGGCAGTACTTC. The rearrangement links TRBV29-1 to TRBJ2-5, with a tentative D call TRBD1 (6 bases). The germline CDR1 and CDR2 sequences are SQVTM and ANQGSEA. V lost 3 bases and J lost 11, with 19 bases in between. The CDR3 covers 13 residues. The full variable domain, rest sourced from reference TRBV29-1 and TRBJ2-5, is SAVISQKPSRDICQRGTSLTIQCQVDSQVTMMFWYRQQPGQSLTLIATANQGSEATYESGFVIDKFPISRPNLTFSTLTVSNMSPEDSSIYLCSVEWTETQGQYFGPGTRLLVL.

CDR3 loop: CASSQEGAVFDTQYF. CDR3 coding DNA: TGCGCCAGCAGCCAAGAGGGGGCCGTTTTTGATACGCAGTATTTT. The chain combines TRBV4-3 with TRBJ2-3; the D gene is possibly TRBD1 (6 bases). Trimming stripped 0 bases from V and 6 bases from J, with 13 bases between. The CDR3 runs 15 residues. CDR1 and CDR2 from the germline V gene are LGHNA and YSLEER.

V gene TRBV6-1 combines with J gene TRBJ2-1; D unresolved. This CDR3 has 14 residues. Germline CDR1 MNHNS, CDR2 SASEGT. The V end lost 11 bases, the J end lost 8 bases, and 22 bases lay between the germline ends. In DNA, the CDR3 is TGTGCCGGATCCCGCCGAGGATCAGAGGATGAGCAGTTCTTC. Encoded protein: CAGSRRGSEDEQFF.

The CDR3 is CASSSVAGGGTEAFF. The CDR3 DNA follows: TGTGCCAGCAGCTCGGTCGCAGGGGGCGGCACTGAAGCTTTCTTT. The chain couples TRBV5-5 to TRBJ1-1; 8 nucleotides line up with TRBD1. This CDR3 is 15 amino acids long. The J segment lost 4 bases and the V segment lost 3 bases, leaving 8 bases of the junction unmatched. Looked up from germline, CDR1 is SGHKS and CDR2 is YYEKEE (reference sequence).

This sequence joins TRBV14 and TRBJ2-2, with 7 bases lining up with TRBD2. Trimming at V came to 0 bases and at J to 4 bases, leaving 2 bases not matched to a gene. The germline V gene has CDR1 SGHDN and CDR2 FVKESK. The CDR3 loop spans 15 amino acids. CDR3 residues: CASSQEAGITGELFF. Written as DNA, the CDR3 is TGTGCCAGCAGCCAAGAAGCGGGGATCACCGGGGAGCTGTTTTTT.

This rearrangement joins TRBV19 to TRBJ2-5; a weak D match, TRBD2 (5 bases). The CDR3 totals 15 residues. Germline V gene lookup returns CDR1 LNHDA and CDR2 SQIVND (reference sequence). Trimming pared 6 bases from V and 4 bases from J, leaving 18 bases between. CDR3 sequence: CASRVTAAAGETQYF. In DNA, the CDR3 is TGTGCCAGTAGAGTAACCGCGGCGGCGGGAGAGACCCAGTACTTC.

This chain's CDR3 is CASSLTGGSGKLFF. In nucleotides, the CDR3 is TGTGCCAGCAGTTTGACAGGGGGCAGTGGAAAACTGTTTTTT. The gene calls are TRBV28 and TRBJ1-4; 10 positions match TRBD1. Trimming took 3 bases from V and 10 from J; bases not matched to a gene: 5. Germline-derived CDR1 and CDR2 are MDHEN and SYDVKM. This CDR3 spans 14 amino acids.